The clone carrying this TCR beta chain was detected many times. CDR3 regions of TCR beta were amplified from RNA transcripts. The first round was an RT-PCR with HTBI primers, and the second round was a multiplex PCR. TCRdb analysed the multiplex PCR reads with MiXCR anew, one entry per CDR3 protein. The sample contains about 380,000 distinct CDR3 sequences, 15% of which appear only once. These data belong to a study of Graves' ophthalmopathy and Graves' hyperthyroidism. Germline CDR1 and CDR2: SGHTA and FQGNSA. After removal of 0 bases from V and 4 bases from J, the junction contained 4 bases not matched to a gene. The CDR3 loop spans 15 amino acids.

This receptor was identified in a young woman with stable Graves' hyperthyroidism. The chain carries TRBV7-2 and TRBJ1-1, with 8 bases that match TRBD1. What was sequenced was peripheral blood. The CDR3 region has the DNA TGTGCCAGCAGCTTAGCGCAGGGGGCGAGCACTGAAGCTTTCTTT. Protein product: CASSLAQGASTEAFF.